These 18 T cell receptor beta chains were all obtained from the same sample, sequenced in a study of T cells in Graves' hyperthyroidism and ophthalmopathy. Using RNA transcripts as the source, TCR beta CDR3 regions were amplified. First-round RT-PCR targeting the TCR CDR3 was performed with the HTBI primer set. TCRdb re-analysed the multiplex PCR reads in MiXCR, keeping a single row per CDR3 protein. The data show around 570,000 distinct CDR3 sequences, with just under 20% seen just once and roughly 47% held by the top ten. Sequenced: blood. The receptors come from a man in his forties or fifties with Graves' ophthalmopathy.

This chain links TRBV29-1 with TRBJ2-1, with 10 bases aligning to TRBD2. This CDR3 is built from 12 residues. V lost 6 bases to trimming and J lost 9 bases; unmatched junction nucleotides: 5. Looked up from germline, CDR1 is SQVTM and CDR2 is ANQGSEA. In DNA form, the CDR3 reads TGCAGCGTGGGACTAGCGAGGGGTGAGCAGTTCTTC. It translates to CSVGLARGEQFF.

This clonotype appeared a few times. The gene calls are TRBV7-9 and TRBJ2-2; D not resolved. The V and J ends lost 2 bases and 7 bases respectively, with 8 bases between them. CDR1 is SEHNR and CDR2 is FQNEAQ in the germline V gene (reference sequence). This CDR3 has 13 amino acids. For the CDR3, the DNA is TGTGCCAGCAGCTTAAAGTGGGTCGGGGAGCTGTTTTTT. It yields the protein CASSLKWVGELFF.

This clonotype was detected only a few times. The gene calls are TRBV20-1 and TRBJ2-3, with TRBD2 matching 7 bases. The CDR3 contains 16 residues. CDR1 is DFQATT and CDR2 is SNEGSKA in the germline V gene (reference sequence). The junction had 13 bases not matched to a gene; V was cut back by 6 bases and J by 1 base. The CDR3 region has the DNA TGCAGTGCACCCCCCGCGGGGCGGGAGCGCACAGATACGCAGTATTTT. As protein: CSAPPAGRERTDTQYF.

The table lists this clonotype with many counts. This chain's CDR3 is CASGGLGLSDTQYF. CDR3 sequence (DNA): TGTGCCAGCGGAGGTTTAGGTTTATCAGATACGCAGTATTTT. V usage is TRBV12-3 or TRBV12-4 and J usage is TRBJ2-3, with a possible D match to TRBD2 (5 bases). V was clipped by 8 bases and J by 4 bases, with 16 bases between them. This CDR3 has 14 amino acids.

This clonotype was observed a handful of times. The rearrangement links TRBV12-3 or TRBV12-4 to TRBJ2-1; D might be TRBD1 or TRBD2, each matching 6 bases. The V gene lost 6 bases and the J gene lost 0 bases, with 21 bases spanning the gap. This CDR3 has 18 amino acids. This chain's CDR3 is CASSPSRGRQFSYNEQFF. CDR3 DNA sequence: TGTGCCAGCAGCCCAAGTCGGGGGCGACAGTTCTCCTACAATGAGCAGTTCTTC.

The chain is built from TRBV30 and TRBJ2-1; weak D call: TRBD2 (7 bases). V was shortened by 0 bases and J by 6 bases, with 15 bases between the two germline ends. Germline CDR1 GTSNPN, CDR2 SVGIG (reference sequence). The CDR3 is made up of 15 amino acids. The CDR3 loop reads CAWSVGGLGSNEQFF. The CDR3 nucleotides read TGTGCCTGGAGTGTGGGGGGGCTTGGAAGCAATGAGCAGTTCTTC.

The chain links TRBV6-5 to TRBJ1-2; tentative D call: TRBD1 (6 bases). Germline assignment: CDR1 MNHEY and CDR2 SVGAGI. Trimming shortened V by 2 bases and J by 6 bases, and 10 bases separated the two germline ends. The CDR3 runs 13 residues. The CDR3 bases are TGTGCCAGCAGTTACGGGACATTTGATGGCTACACCTTC. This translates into CASSYGTFDGYTF.

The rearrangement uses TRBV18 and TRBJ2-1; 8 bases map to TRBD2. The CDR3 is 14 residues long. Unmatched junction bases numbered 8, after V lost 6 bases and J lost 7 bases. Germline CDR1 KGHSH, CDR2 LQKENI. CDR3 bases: TGTGCCAGCTCTTGGCGGGAGGAAAGAAATGAGCAGTTCTTC. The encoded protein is CASSWREERNEQFF. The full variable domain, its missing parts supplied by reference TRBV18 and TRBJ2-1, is NAGVMQNPRHLVRRRGQEARLRCSPMKGHSHVYWYRQLPEEGLKFMVYLQKENIIDESGMPKERFSAEFPKEGPSILRIQQVVRGDSAAYFCASSWREERNEQFFGPGTRLTVL.

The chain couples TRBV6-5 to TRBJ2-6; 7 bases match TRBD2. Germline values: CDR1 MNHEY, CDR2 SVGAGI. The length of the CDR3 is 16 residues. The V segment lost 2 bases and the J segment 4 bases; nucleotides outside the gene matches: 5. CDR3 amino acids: CASSYTIGGGANVLTF. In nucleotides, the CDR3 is TGTGCCAGCAGTTACACAATCGGGGGGGGGGCCAACGTCCTGACTTTC.

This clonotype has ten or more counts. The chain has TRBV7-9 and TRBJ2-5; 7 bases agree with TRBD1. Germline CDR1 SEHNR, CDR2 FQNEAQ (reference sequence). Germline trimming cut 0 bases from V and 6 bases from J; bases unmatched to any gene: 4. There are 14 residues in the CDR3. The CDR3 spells CASSLAGTVQTQYF. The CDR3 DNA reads TGTGCCAGCAGCTTAGCCGGGACAGTACAGACCCAGTACTTC.

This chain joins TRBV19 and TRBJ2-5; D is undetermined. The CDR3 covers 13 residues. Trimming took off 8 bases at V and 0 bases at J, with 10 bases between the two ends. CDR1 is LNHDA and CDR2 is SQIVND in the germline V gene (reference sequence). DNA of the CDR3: TGTGCCAGTGGAAGGAGTTACCAAGAGACCCAGTACTTC. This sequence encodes CASGRSYQETQYF.

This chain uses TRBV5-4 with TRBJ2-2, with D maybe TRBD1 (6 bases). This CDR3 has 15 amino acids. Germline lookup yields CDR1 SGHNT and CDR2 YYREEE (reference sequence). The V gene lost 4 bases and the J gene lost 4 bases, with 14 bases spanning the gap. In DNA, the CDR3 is TGTGCCAGCAGCCCGGGACACCTGAGCACCGGGGAGCTGTTTTTT. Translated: CASSPGHLSTGELFF.

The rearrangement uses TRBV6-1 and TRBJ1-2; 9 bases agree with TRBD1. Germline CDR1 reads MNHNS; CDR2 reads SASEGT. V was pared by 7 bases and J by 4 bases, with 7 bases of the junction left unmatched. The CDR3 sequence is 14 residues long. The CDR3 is CASTLPTGGYGYTF. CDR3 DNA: TGTGCCAGCACCCTCCCGACAGGGGGCTATGGCTACACCTTC.

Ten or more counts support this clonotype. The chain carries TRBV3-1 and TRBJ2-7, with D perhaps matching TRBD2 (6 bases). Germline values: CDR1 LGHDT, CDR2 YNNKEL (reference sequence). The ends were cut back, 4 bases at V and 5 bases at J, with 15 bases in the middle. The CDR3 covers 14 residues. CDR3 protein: CASSPGLPGNEQYF. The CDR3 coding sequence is TGTGCCAGCAGCCCGGGACTCCCAGGGAACGAGCAGTACTTC.

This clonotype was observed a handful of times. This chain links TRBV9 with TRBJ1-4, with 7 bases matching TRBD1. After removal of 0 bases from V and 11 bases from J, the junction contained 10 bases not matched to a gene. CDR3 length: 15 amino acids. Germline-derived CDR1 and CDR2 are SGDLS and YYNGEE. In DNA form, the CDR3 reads TGTGCCAGCAGCGTAGGCGGGATGCCAGGGGGGAAACTGTTTTTT. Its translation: CASSVGGMPGGKLFF.

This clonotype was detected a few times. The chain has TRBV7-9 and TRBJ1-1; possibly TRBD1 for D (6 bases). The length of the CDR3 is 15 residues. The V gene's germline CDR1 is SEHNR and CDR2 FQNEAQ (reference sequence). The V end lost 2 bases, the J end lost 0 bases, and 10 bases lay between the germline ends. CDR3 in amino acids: CASSLSTGLNTEAFF. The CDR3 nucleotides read TGTGCCAGCAGCTTAAGTACAGGGTTGAACACTGAAGCTTTCTTT.

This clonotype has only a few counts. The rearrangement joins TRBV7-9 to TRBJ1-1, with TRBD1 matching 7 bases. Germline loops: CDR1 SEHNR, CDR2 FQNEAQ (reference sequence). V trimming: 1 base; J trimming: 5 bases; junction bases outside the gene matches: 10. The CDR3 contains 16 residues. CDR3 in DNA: TGTGCCAGCAGCTTAGTATCCGGGCCAGGGGGAACTGAAGCTTTCTTT. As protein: CASSLVSGPGGTEAFF.

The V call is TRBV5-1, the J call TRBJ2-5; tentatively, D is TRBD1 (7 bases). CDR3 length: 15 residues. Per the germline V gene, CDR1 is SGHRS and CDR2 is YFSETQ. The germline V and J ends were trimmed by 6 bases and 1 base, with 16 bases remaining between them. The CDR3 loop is CASTSGGSPQETQYF. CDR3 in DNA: TGCGCCAGCACATCAGGGGGGTCACCCCAAGAGACCCAGTACTTC.